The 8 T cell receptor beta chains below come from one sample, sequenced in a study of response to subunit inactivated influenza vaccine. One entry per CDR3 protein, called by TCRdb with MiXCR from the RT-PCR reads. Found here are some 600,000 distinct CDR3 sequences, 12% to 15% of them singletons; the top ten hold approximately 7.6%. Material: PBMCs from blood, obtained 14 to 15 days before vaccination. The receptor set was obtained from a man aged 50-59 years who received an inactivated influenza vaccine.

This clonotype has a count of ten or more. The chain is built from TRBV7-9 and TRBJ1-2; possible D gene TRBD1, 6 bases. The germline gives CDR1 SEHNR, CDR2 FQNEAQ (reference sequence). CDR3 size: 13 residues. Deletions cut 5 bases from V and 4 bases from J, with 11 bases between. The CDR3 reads CASSVTGPYGYTF. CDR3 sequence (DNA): TGTGCCAGCAGCGTAACAGGGCCCTATGGCTACACCTTC.

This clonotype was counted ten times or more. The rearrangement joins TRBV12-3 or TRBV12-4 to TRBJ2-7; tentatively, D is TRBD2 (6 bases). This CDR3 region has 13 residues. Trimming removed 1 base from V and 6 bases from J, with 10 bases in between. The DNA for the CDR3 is TGTGCCAGCAGTTTAGGACTAGGTGGCGAGCAGTACTTC. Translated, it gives CASSLGLGGEQYF.

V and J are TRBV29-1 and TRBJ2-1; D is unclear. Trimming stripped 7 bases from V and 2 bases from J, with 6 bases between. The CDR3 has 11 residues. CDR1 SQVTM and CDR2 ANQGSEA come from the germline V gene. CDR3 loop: CSATTYNEQFF. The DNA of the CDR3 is TGCAGCGCCACCACCTACAATGAGCAGTTCTTC.

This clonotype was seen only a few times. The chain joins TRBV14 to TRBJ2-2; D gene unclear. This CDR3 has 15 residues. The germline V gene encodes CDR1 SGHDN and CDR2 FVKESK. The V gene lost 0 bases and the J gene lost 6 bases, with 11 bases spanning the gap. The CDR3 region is CASSQDLAGPGELFF. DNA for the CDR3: TGTGCCAGCAGCCAAGATTTGGCCGGGCCCGGGGAGCTGTTTTTT.

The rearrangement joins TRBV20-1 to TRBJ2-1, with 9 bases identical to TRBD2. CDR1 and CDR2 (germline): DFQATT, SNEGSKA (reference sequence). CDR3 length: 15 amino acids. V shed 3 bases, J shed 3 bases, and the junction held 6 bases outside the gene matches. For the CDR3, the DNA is TGCAGTGCTAGGCCGACTAGCGGATTCTACAATGAGCAGTTCTTC. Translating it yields CSARPTSGFYNEQFF.

In nucleotides, the CDR3 is TGTGCCAGCAAAGCCGACAGGGGGCGCGGTGAGACCCAGTACTTC. It codes for CASKADRGRGETQYF. The chain joins TRBV25-1 to TRBJ2-5; 10 nucleotides line up with TRBD1. There are 15 residues in the CDR3. V lost 7 bases and J lost 5; bases outside the gene matches: 10. The V gene's germline CDR1 is MGHDK and CDR2 SYGVNS.

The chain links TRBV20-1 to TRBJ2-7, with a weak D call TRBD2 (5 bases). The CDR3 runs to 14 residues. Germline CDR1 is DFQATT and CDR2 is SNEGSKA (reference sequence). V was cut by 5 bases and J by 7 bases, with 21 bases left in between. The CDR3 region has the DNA TGCAGTGCTGATACTGGGAGAAATCCGGGGGAGCAGTACTTC. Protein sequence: CSADTGRNPGEQYF.

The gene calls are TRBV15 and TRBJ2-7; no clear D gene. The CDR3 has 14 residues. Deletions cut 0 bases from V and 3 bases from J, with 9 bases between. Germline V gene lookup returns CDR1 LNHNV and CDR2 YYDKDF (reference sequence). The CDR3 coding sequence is TGTGCCACCAGCAGAGATAGCCGGAACTACGAGCAGTACTTC. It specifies CATSRDSRNYEQYF.